The present T cell receptor (beta chain) was sequenced within a study of shared clonotypes between healthy human individuals. Study findings and constraints: Several donors showed sharing of approximately 5% of naive CD4 clonotypes.

There are 14 residues in the CDR3. Germline CDR1 MNHEY, CDR2 SMNVEV (reference sequence). V was trimmed by 2 bases and J by 0 bases, leaving 5 bases between them. This was a deep-level run. TCRdb keeps only in-frame clones here, not all; method: immunoSEQ multiplex PCR. Of roughly 2,500,000 clones listed, 80% to 95% were seen once; the top ten hold around 0.4%. Adults of Caucasian background living in Nashville, Tennessee made up all donors. Details on this clone: The target antigen is unknown. The sample carries other DNA sequences with the same CDR3.

Sequenced input: naive CD4+ T cells from PBMCs. The subset: CD45RA+ positively selected. This sequence was found in a man younger than 35 in good health. Some clones in this sample may be carry-over from other donors' samples. The V and J genes are TRBV27 and TRBJ2-1; perhaps D is TRBD1 or TRBD2 (5 bases each). In DNA, the CDR3 is TGTGCCAGCAGTTTAGGGGGCTCCTACAATGAGCAGTTCTTC. Protein sequence: CASSLGGSYNEQFF.